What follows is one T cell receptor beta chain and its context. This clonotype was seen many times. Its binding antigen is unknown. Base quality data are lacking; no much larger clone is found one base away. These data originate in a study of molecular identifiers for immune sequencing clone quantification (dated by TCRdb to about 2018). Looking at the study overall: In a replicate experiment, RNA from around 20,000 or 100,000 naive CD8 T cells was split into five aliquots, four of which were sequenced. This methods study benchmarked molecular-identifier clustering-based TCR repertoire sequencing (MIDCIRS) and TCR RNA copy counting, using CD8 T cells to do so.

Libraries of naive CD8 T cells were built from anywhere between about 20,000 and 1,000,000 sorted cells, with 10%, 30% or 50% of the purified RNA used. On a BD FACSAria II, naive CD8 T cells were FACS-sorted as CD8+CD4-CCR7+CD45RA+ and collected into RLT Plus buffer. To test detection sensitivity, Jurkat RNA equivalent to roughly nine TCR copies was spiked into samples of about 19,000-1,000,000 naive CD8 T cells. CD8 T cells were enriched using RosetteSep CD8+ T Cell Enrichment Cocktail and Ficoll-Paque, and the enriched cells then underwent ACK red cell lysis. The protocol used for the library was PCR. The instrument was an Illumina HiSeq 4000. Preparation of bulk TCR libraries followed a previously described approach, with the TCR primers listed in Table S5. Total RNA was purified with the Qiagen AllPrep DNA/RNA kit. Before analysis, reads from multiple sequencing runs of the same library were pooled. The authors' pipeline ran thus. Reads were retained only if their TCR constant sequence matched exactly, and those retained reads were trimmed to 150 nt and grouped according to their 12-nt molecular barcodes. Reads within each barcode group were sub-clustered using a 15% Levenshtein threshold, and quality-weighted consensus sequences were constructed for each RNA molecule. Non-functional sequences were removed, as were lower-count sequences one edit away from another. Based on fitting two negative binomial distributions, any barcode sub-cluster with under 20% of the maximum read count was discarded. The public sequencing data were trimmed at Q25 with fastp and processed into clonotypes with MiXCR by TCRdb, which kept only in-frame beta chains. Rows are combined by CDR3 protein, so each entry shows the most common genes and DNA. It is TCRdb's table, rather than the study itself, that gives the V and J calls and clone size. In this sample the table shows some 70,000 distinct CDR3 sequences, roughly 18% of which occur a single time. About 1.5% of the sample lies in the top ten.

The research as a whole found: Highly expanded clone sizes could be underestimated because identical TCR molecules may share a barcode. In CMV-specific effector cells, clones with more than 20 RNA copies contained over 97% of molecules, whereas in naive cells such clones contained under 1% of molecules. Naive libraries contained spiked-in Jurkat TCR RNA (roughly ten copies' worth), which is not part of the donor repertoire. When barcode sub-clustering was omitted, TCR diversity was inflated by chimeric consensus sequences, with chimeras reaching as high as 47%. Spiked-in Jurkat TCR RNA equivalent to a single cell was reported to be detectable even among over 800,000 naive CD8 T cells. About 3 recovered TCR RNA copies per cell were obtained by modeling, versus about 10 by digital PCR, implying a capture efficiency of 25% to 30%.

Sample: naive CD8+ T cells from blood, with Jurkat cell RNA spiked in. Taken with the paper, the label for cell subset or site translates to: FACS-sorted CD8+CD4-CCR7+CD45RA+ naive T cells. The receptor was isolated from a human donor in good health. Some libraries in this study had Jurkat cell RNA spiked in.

The CDR3 protein sequence reads: CASSSASGGRYEYF. Here is the DNA: TGTGCCAGCAGTTCCGCTTCTGGCGGGAGGTACGAGTATTTT. The V and J genes are TRBV6-5 and TRBJ2-3; TRBD2 fits 8 bases in the junction. Including cysteine and phenylalanine, the CDR3 has 14 amino acids. The kept DNA is CDR3 alone, 42 bases in frame from the first base. Trimming takes 4 bases off V and 13 bases off J; junction bases not matched to a gene: 13. From a lookup of the germline V gene, CDR1 and CDR2 are MNHEY and SVGAGI.